This entry concerns a single T cell receptor beta chain. This sample was taken from a study of response to subunit inactivated influenza vaccine. The CDR3 spans 13 residues. Trimming shortened V by 1 base and J by 5 bases, and 5 bases separated the two germline ends. Via MiXCR, TCRdb re-called the RT-PCR reads, giving one row per CDR3 protein. Among around 300,000 distinct CDR3 sequences listed, approximately 23% were seen once. This specimen consisted of PBMCs from blood, obtained less than 22 months after vaccination. The source of this sequence is a man aged 45 to 70 who received an inactivated influenza vaccine. This rearrangement joins TRBV12-3 or TRBV12-4 to TRBJ2-2; D is unresolved. The CDR3 protein is CASSLGLTGELFF. The CDR3 DNA is TGTGCCAGCAGTTTAGGTCTTACCGGGGAGCTGTTTTTT.